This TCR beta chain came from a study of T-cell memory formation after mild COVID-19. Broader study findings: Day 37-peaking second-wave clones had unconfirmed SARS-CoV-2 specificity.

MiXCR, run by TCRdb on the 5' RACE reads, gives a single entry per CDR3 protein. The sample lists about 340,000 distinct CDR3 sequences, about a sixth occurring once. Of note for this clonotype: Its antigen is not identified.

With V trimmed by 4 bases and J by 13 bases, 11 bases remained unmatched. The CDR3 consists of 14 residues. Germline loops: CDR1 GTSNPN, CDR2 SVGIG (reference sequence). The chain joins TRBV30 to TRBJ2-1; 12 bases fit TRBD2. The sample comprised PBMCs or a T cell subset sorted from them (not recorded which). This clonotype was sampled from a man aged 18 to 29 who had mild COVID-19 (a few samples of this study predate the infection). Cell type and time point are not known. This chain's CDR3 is CAWTYSSGGALQFF. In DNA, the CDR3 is TGTGCCTGGACCTATTCTAGCGGGGGGGCGCTACAGTTCTTC.